These 16 T cell receptor beta chains share one sample of origin, sequenced in a study of T cells expressing NK-cell markers (dated by TCRdb to between 2020 and 2021). The library came from 5' RACE. The sequencing machine was an Illumina HiSeq 2000. Once TCRdb had reprocessed the reads, it stored one entry per CDR3 protein sequence and supplied no DNA. The sample's clone listing holds around 260,000 distinct CDR3 sequences. Together, the top ten hold roughly 4.2% of the sample. Sequences were obtained from blood T cells: a sorted CD56 or NKG2C T cell subset, CD4+ or CD8+ T cells, or bulk PBMC T cells (not recorded which). The receptors stem from a woman between 18 and 69 years old in good health.

This sequence joins TRBV3-1 and TRBJ1-5; TCRdb selects TRBD1, and the lack of DNA leaves this call unchecked. CDR1 LGHDT and CDR2 YNNKEL come from the germline V gene (reference sequence). The CDR3 has 14 amino acids. CDR3 amino acids: CASSLGRGGQPQHF. Full variable domain (missing parts from reference TRBV3-1 and TRBJ1-5): DTAVSQTPKYLVTQMGNDKSIKCEQNLGHDTMYWYKQDSKKFLKIMFSYNNKELIINETVPNRFSPKSPDKAHLNLHINSLELGDSAVYFCASSLGRGGQPQHFGDGTRLSIL.

The chain couples TRBV6-2 or TRBV6-3 to TRBJ2-1; with no DNA, the TCRdb D assignment of TRBD2 cannot be verified. CDR3 length: 20 residues. From germline, CDR1 is MNHEY and CDR2 SVGEGT. CDR3 region: CASSFPGLAGVGLSYNEQFF.

This chain joins TRBV3-1 and TRBJ2-1. Looked up from germline, CDR1 is LGHDT and CDR2 is YNNKEL (reference sequence). There are 15 residues in the CDR3. The CDR3: CASSRIPSRSYEQFF.

This chain joins TRBV7-2 and TRBJ2-1; TCRdb lists TRBD2, though no DNA is available to test this call. Germline assignment: CDR1 SGHTA and CDR2 FQGNSA. CDR3 length equals 14 residues. The CDR3 protein is CASSSGLARGEQFF.

This chain connects TRBV18 to TRBJ2-7. Germline V gives CDR1 KGHSH, CDR2 LQKENI. The CDR3 extends over 15 amino acids. The CDR3 spells CASSPRTVSSYEQYF.

This rearrangement joins TRBV4-3 to TRBJ2-3; the D call from TCRdb, TRBD1, cannot be confirmed without DNA. The length of the CDR3 is 17 residues. The germline V gene encodes CDR1 LGHNA and CDR2 YSLEER. The CDR3 reads CASSQEVGTGPADTQYF.

The V gene is TRBV7-8, the J gene TRBJ1-1; TCRdb selects TRBD1, and the lack of DNA leaves this call unchecked. Germline V gives CDR1 SGHVS, CDR2 FQNEAQ. The CDR3 loop spans 13 amino acids. CDR3 residues: CASSRRQGEEAFF.

The CDR3: CASSSGRSTANVLTF. The rearrangement uses TRBV7-9 and TRBJ2-6; the D call from TCRdb, TRBD1, cannot be confirmed without DNA. The CDR3 loop spans 15 amino acids. Germline assignment: CDR1 SEHNR and CDR2 FQNEAQ (reference sequence). Full variable domain (remainder filled in from reference TRBV7-9 and TRBJ2-6): DTGVSQNPRHKITKRGQNVTFRCDPISEHNRLYWYRQTLGQGPEFLTYFQNEAQLEKSRLLSDRFSAERPKGSFSTLEIQRTEQGDSAMYLCASSSGRSTANVLTFGAGSRLTVL.

The genes are TRBV6-5 and TRBJ1-2. The germline CDR1 and CDR2 sequences are MNHEY and SVGAGI. This CDR3 spans 14 amino acids. The CDR3 loop reads CASSYSTPTYGYTF.

This rearrangement joins TRBV12-3 or TRBV12-4 to TRBJ1-2. The CDR3 totals 15 residues. CDR3 loop: CASRLGGGLSGGYTF.

The chain links TRBV5-1 to TRBJ2-2; with no DNA, the TCRdb D assignment of TRBD1 cannot be verified. The CDR3 length is 17 residues. From germline, CDR1 is SGHRS and CDR2 YFSETQ. This CDR3 is CASSSNPGQRNTGELFF.

The rearrangement joins TRBV7-2 to TRBJ1-1. The CDR3 has 12 amino acids. From germline, CDR1 is SGHTA and CDR2 FQGNSA. The CDR3 region is CASSFRNSEAFF.

This chain links TRBV27 with TRBJ1-5. This CDR3 has 13 amino acids. CDR1 and CDR2 from the germline V gene are MNHEY and SMNVEV (reference sequence). CDR3 loop: CASRLSVNQPQHF.

The chain employs TRBV6-5 and TRBJ2-7. This CDR3 spans 15 amino acids. The germline V gene has CDR1 MNHEY and CDR2 SVGAGI. The CDR3 protein is CASSYSKRVSYEQYF.

The V call is TRBV10-3, the J call TRBJ2-7; TCRdb returns TRBD1, unconfirmable since there is no DNA. Germline CDR1 reads ENHRY; CDR2 reads SYGVKD. CDR3 length equals 17 residues. The CDR3 sequence: CAISVALGGDRVGEQYF.

The V gene is TRBV2, the J gene TRBJ1-6. Germline CDR1 and CDR2: SNHLY and FYNNEI. The CDR3 covers 13 residues. CDR3 protein: CASRVNLNSPLHF.